This passage covers 15 T cell receptor beta chains from one sample sequenced in a study of Graves' ophthalmopathy and Graves' hyperthyroidism. RNA transcripts were the template, and TCR beta CDR3 regions were amplified from them. HTBI-primed RT-PCR formed the first round, and a multiplex PCR formed the second. A single record per CDR3 protein comes from TCRdb applying MiXCR to the multiplex PCR reads. The profile shows about 500,000 distinct CDR3 sequences, just under 40% of them singletons. The specimen sequenced was peripheral blood or thyroid tissue (not recorded which). Receptors were obtained from an adult man with Graves' hyperthyroidism.

In this sample, this clonotype turned up many times. The chain links TRBV19 to TRBJ2-7; D is undetermined. V dropped 7 bases and J dropped 1 base, with 8 bases sitting between them. Germline lookup yields CDR1 LNHDA and CDR2 SQIVND (reference sequence). The CDR3 is 12 amino acids. The CDR3 DNA is TGTGCCAGTACTTCCAATTCCTACGAGCAGTACTTC. Protein product: CASTSNSYEQYF. Looking up the rest from reference TRBV19 and TRBJ2-7 gives the full variable domain: DGGITQSPKYLFRKEGQNVTLSCEQNLNHDAMYWYRQDPGQGLRLIYYSQIVNDFQKGDIAEGYSVSREKKESFPLTVTSAQKNPTAFYLCASTSNSYEQYFGPGTRLTVT.

V and J are TRBV10-3 and TRBJ1-2; 9 positions agree with TRBD1. The CDR3 is made up of 13 amino acids. Germline V gives CDR1 ENHRY, CDR2 SYGVKD. J gave up 6 bases and V 10 bases, and 9 bases lay outside the gene matches. The CDR3, as DNA: TGTGCCAGCAGGAGGACAGGGGAAGATGGCTACACCTTC. This encodes CASRRTGEDGYTF.

This clonotype was observed at least ten times. V usage is TRBV5-5 and J usage is TRBJ2-7; D not certain. The germline gives CDR1 SGHKS, CDR2 YYEKEE (reference sequence). The CDR3 runs 15 residues. The V end was cut by 1 base, the J end by 1 base, with 12 bases between. CDR3: CASSLTVIPSYEQYF. The CDR3 nucleotides read TGTGCCAGCAGCTTGACAGTTATCCCTTCCTACGAGCAGTACTTC.

This clonotype appeared a few times. The chain couples TRBV6-5 to TRBJ1-3; no firm D call. Germline loops: CDR1 MNHEY, CDR2 SVGAGI. CDR3 size: 13 residues. The V end was cut by 5 bases, the J end by 2 bases, with 7 bases between. The CDR3 bases are TGTGCCAGCAGTAAGGGCACTGGAAACACCATATATTTT. Residues: CASSKGTGNTIYF.

The genes are TRBV12-3 or TRBV12-4 and TRBJ1-1; no clear D. The CDR3 runs 15 residues. Trimming took off 10 bases at V and 6 bases at J, with 24 bases between the two ends. The CDR3 is CATFTAGVGSAEAFF. The CDR3 coding sequence is TGTGCCACTTTTACCGCCGGGGTCGGGAGCGCTGAAGCTTTCTTT.

This clonotype showed up many times. The V gene is TRBV4-1, the J gene TRBJ1-1, with D unresolved. From germline, CDR1 is MGHRA and CDR2 YSYEKL. The length of the CDR3 is 15 residues. Trimming pared 1 base from V and 1 base from J, leaving 10 bases between. CDR3 in DNA: TGCGCCAGCAGCCAAGGTCACGGGTCGAACACTGAAGCTTTCTTT. It specifies CASSQGHGSNTEAFF.

V and J are TRBV7-8 and TRBJ2-7; TRBD2 aligns across 9 bases. This CDR3 is 16 amino acids long. Per germline, CDR1 SGHVS and CDR2 FQNEAQ. After removal of 5 bases from V and 0 bases from J, the junction contained 8 bases not matched to a gene. The CDR3 DNA sequence: TGTGCCAGCAGCCCGAGGGCGGGAGGGAGCTCCTACGAGCAGTACTTC. Its translation: CASSPRAGGSSYEQYF.

As concerns this clonotype: This sequence may be a read error, since a much larger clone differs from it by one base. The rearrangement links TRBV7-2 to TRBJ2-7; 9 bases map to TRBD1. CDR3 length: 15 residues. Germline CDR1 reads SGHTA; CDR2 reads FQGNSA. The CDR3 region has the DNA TGTGCCAGCAGCCCCTGGACAGGGGTAACCTACAAGCAGTACTTC. This gives the protein CASSPWTGVTYKQYF.

The gene calls are TRBV20-1 and TRBJ1-1, with no clear D. The CDR3 has 14 amino acids. From germline, CDR1 is DFQATT and CDR2 SNEGSKA (reference sequence). Trimming removed 1 base from V and 1 base from J, with 10 bases in between. The CDR3 reads CSARGREGNTEAFF. The CDR3 DNA is TGCAGTGCTAGAGGACGGGAGGGGAACACTGAAGCTTTCTTT.

The count of this clonotype is one. The V gene is TRBV5-1, the J gene TRBJ2-3; the D gene is possibly TRBD2 (5 bases). The germline gives CDR1 SGHRS, CDR2 YFSETQ. V was shortened by 0 bases and J by 6 bases, with 11 bases between the two germline ends. The CDR3 runs 14 residues. As DNA, the CDR3 is TGCGCCAGCAGCTTGGGTTCGCCGGGGGATACGCAGTATTTT. Its translation: CASSLGSPGDTQYF. Drawing the rest from reference TRBV5-1 and TRBJ2-3, the complete variable domain is KAGVTQTPRYLIKTRGQQVTLSCSPISGHRSVSWYQQTPGQGLQFLFEYFSETQRNKGNFPGRFSGRQFSNSRSEMNVSTLELGDSALYLCASSLGSPGDTQYFGPGTRLTVL.

This clonotype has ten or more counts. This sequence joins TRBV6-1 and TRBJ2-7, with D possibly TRBD1 on 5 matching bases. This CDR3 is 15 amino acids long. Germline V CDR1 and CDR2: MNHNS, SASEGT. Trimming shortened V by 1 base and J by 4 bases, and 14 bases separated the two germline ends. The DNA of the CDR3 is TGTGCCAGCAGTGAAGGGCCAGGGCCACGGTACGAGCAGTACTTC. Translating it yields CASSEGPGPRYEQYF.

The J gene is TRBJ2-7, the V gene TRBV6-5; possibly TRBD2 for D (6 bases). Germline V lookup: CDR1 MNHEY, CDR2 SVGAGI. The CDR3 covers 14 residues. The V gene lost 10 bases and the J gene lost 6 bases, with 22 bases spanning the gap. The CDR3 sequence is CATQEGIRSGEQYF. DNA for the CDR3: TGTGCCACCCAGGAGGGTATACGGAGCGGCGAGCAGTACTTC.

This clonotype was seen repeatedly, ten times or more. One junction end does not reproduce the germline sequence, and a read error may be involved. The chain joins TRBV7-7 to TRBJ2-2; 7 positions agree with TRBD2. The CDR3 is 13 residues long. CDR1 and CDR2 from the germline V gene are SSHAT and FNYEAQ (reference sequence). In nucleotides, the CDR3 is TGTGCTAGCAGCACTAGCGAAACCGGGGAGCTGTTTTTT. Translating it yields CASSTSETGELFF.

Many counts were recorded for this clonotype. The chain recombines TRBV7-9 with TRBJ2-2, with 10 bases fitting TRBD2. The CDR3 covers 16 residues. Trimming at V came to 8 bases and at J to 0 bases, leaving 6 bases not matched to a gene. Per germline, CDR1 SEHNR and CDR2 FQNEAQ (reference sequence). CDR3 coding DNA: TGTGCCAGCGCTAGCGGGAGAGGTTCGAACACCGGGGAGCTGTTTTTT. Its protein product is CASASGRGSNTGELFF.

The CDR3, as DNA: TGTGCCAGCAGTAGGACAGACTTGAACACTGAAGCTTTCTTT. Translated: CASSRTDLNTEAFF. The chain has TRBV6-5 and TRBJ1-1, with D possibly matching TRBD1 (6 bases). This CDR3 is built from 14 residues. From germline, CDR1 is MNHEY and CDR2 SVGAGI. Trimming stripped 5 bases from V and 0 bases from J, with 10 bases between.